This entry lists 2 T cell receptor beta chains sequenced from one sample in a study of beta chain features in type 1 diabetes. Broader study findings: Type 1 diabetes patients had TCRB CDR3s that were shorter (moderately but significantly so) in all four CD4+ subsets.

The isolated RNA, all of it, was reverse transcribed, so expressed TCRB transcripts were what got sequenced. Libraries were prepared by immunoSEQ multiplex PCR; TCRdb keeps only in-frame clonotypes and omits some of them. The profile shows 350,000 to 450,000 clones, approximately 12% of them singletons. Their specific antigens are unknown. Sequenced material: naive CD4+ T cells from blood. These receptors were collected from a woman aged 18-35 years with type 1 diabetes.

This chain uses TRBV4-2 with TRBJ2-3; TRBD2 matches 10 bases. Germline-derived CDR1 and CDR2 are LGHNA and YNFKEQ. The CDR3 extends over 17 amino acids. Trimming took 2 bases from V and 1 from J; bases not matched to a gene: 6. CDR3 DNA sequence: TGTGCCAGCAGCCAAAGGACTAGCGGTGATGGCACAGATACGCAGTATTTT. It specifies CASSQRTSGDGTDTQYF.

The genes are TRBV14 and TRBJ2-3, with D possibly matching TRBD2 (5 bases). CDR1 is SGHDN and CDR2 is FVKESK in the germline V gene. CDR3 size: 12 residues. V lost 11 bases to trimming and J lost 2 bases, with 11 bases between them. This CDR3 is CACSGNTDTQYF. The CDR3 region has the DNA TGTGCCTGCTCCGGGAACACAGATACGCAGTATTTT.